This TCR beta chain emerged from a study of T cells in Graves' hyperthyroidism and ophthalmopathy. At least 3 on the Clinical Activity Score was recorded for ophthalmopathy patients, who also had NOSPECS grade at least 4 and duration under 3 months. V lost 5 bases and J 4 bases, leaving 14 bases between the germline ends. This CDR3 is 14 amino acids long. Germline CDR1 and CDR2: GTSNPN and SVGIG (reference sequence). RNA transcripts provided the source from which TCR beta CDR3 regions were amplified. HTBI primers drove first-round RT-PCR of the TCR CDR3. TCRdb itself ran the multiplex PCR reads through MiXCR, one entry per CDR3 protein. This table holds about 270,000 distinct CDR3 sequences, over 20% found once. This clonotype was detected many times.

Sequenced input: blood. The clonotype comes from a man aged 25-45 years with Graves' ophthalmopathy. The chain links TRBV30 to TRBJ1-4, with D hard to call. The CDR3: CAWGKTRINEKLFF. The DNA of the CDR3 is TGTGCCTGGGGGAAGACCCGGATTAATGAAAAACTGTTTTTT.